A single sample gave rise to the 32 T cell receptor beta chains below, sequenced in a study of blood T cell repertoires in COVID-19. The table came from immunoSEQ multiplex PCR; TCRdb's copy has only in-frame clones and leaves some out. Of 290,000 or so clones listed, 90% were seen once; the top ten hold approximately 4%. The source material was PBMCs or T cells enriched from blood (not recorded which). These receptors came from a woman aged 18-29 years with acute COVID-19.

The V gene is TRBV5-6, the J gene TRBJ1-2; D remains ambiguous. This CDR3 is built from 12 residues. V dropped 2 bases and J dropped 7 bases, with 9 bases sitting between them. CDR1 is SGHDT, CDR2 YYEEEE, per germline. The CDR3 DNA reads as TGTGCCAGCAGCTTTTTCGGGGTTGGCTACACCTTC. Translated: CASSFFGVGYTF.

CDR3 loop: CATSDLSGNYGYTF. In DNA form, the CDR3 reads TGTGCCACCAGTGATTTGTCAGGGAACTATGGCTACACCTTC. The chain recombines TRBV24-1 with TRBJ1-2; D may be TRBD1 (5 bases). Germline CDR1 is KGHDR and CDR2 is SFDVKD. This CDR3 comprises 14 residues. Trimming took 0 bases from V and 2 from J, leaving 6 bases between them.

The chain recombines TRBV11-2 with TRBJ2-3, with 10 nucleotides matching TRBD2. The trim removed 2 bases at V and 5 bases at J, leaving 4 bases unmatched. CDR1 is SGHAT, CDR2 FQNNGV, per germline. The CDR3 has 15 residues. CDR3 coding DNA: TGTGCCAGCAGCTTAAAGCGGGAGGGCCGAGATACGCAGTATTTT. Translation gives CASSLKREGRDTQYF.

The J gene is TRBJ2-5, the V gene TRBV9; 8 nucleotides agree with TRBD1. This CDR3 is built from 17 residues. Germline V gene data show CDR1 as SGDLS and CDR2 as YYNGEE. J was trimmed by 5 bases and V by 0 bases; bases with no gene match: 12. The CDR3 DNA reads as TGTGCCAGCAGCGTAGCCCAGGGGGCGCTGAGGGGGGAGACCCAGTACTTC. It encodes CASSVAQGALRGETQYF.

The chain couples TRBV24-1 to TRBJ2-2; 8 bases map to TRBD1. This CDR3 spans 15 amino acids. The germline V gene has CDR1 KGHDR and CDR2 SFDVKD. The V segment lost 5 bases and the J segment 5 bases; nucleotides outside the gene matches: 6. The CDR3 loop reads CATSGGRGRTGELFF. In DNA, the CDR3 is TGTGCCACCAGTGGTGGCAGGGGGCGGACCGGGGAGCTGTTTTTT.

This clone appeared a single time. CDR3 amino acids: CASSDRQGANSPLHF. The CDR3, as DNA: TGCGCCAGCAGCGACCGACAGGGCGCAAATTCACCCCTCCACTTT. The J gene is TRBJ1-6, the V gene TRBV5-1; 7 positions match TRBD1. The CDR3 is 15 residues long. Germline CDR1 is SGHRS and CDR2 is YFSETQ. V lost 4 bases, J lost 7 bases, and 8 bases stayed unmatched.

The chain has TRBV7-9 and TRBJ1-1, with TRBD1 as a possible D gene (5 bases). CDR3 size: 13 residues. V was cut by 7 bases and J by 6 bases, with 15 bases left in between. Germline CDR1 is SEHNR and CDR2 is FQNEAQ (reference sequence). The chain's CDR3 is CASNRQPTPEAFF. DNA for the CDR3: TGTGCCAGCAACCGACAGCCAACCCCTGAAGCTTTCTTT.

The V call is TRBV30, the J call TRBJ1-2, with unresolved D. V was cut by 7 bases and J by 3 bases, with 6 bases left in between. This CDR3 has 10 amino acids. Germline V CDR1 and CDR2: GTSNPN, SVGIG (reference sequence). CDR3 bases: TGTGCCTACCAGGACTATGGCTACACCTTC. Translating gives CAYQDYGYTF.

This chain joins TRBV29-1 and TRBJ2-4, with D possibly matching TRBD1 (6 bases). The V and J ends lost 6 bases and 0 bases respectively, with 15 bases between them. The germline gives CDR1 SQVTM, CDR2 ANQGSEA. This CDR3 contains 15 residues. The CDR3 coding sequence is TGCAGCGTGGTTGGACAGCTCTTAGCCAAAAACATTCAGTACTTC. Protein sequence: CSVVGQLLAKNIQYF.

The chain joins TRBV5-1 to TRBJ1-2; D might be TRBD1 (5 bases). V shed 0 bases and J shed 5 bases, with 14 bases lying between them. There are 15 residues in the CDR3. Germline CDR1 is SGHRS and CDR2 is YFSETQ. The CDR3 DNA is TGCGCCAGCAGCTTGGCCCCGGGGGGGAGTTATGGCTACACCTTC. Amino acid sequence: CASSLAPGGSYGYTF.

The chain links TRBV10-3 to TRBJ1-5, with 8 positions matching TRBD1. The trim removed 6 bases at V and 5 bases at J, leaving 6 bases unmatched. This CDR3 is 14 amino acids long. Germline values: CDR1 ENHRY, CDR2 SYGVKD. Here the CDR3 reads CAISRTGKYQPQHF. Here the CDR3 DNA reads TGTGCCATCAGCAGGACAGGGAAGTATCAGCCCCAGCATTTT.

The chain is built from TRBV20-1 and TRBJ1-4; 10 positions match TRBD1. There are 15 residues in the CDR3. Germline assignment: CDR1 DFQATT and CDR2 SNEGSKA (reference sequence). Germline trimming cut 3 bases from V and 4 bases from J; bases unmatched to any gene: 5. The CDR3 protein is CSASGQGVHNEKLFF. The CDR3 DNA sequence: TGCAGTGCTAGTGGACAGGGGGTCCATAATGAAAAACTGTTTTTT.

The chain couples TRBV27 to TRBJ2-7, with a weak D call TRBD1 (6 bases). CDR3 length: 15 residues. Trimming removed 6 bases from V and 7 bases from J, with 22 bases in between. Germline V CDR1 and CDR2: MNHEY, SMNVEV (reference sequence). CDR3 amino acids: CASSWAAVPGEEQYF. In DNA form, the CDR3 reads TGTGCCAGCAGCTGGGCCGCAGTCCCAGGGGAGGAGCAGTACTTC.

The chain combines TRBV30 with TRBJ1-4; D is possibly TRBD1 (6 bases). CDR3 length: 21 residues. CDR1 GTSNPN and CDR2 SVGIG come from the germline V gene (reference sequence). Deletions cut 2 bases from V and 0 bases from J, with 28 bases between. CDR3 bases: TGTGCCTGGAGTACGGGGTGGTTTTCGGACAGAGAGATTTCAACTAATGAAAAACTGTTTTTT. Translated: CAWSTGWFSDREISTNEKLFF.

The CDR3 DNA reads as TGTGCCAGCAGCCCTGCCTCTAGCGGGAGTACAGATACGCAGTATTTT. This sequence encodes CASSPASSGSTDTQYF. The J gene is TRBJ2-3, the V gene TRBV28; 10 positions match TRBD2. The CDR3 length is 16 residues. J gave up 3 bases and V 6 bases, and 9 bases lay outside the gene matches. Germline lookup yields CDR1 MDHEN and CDR2 SYDVKM.

This clone was observed a handful of times. The gene calls are TRBV18 and TRBJ1-2; unclear D gene. This CDR3 region has 16 residues. Germline lookup yields CDR1 KGHSH and CDR2 LQKENI. Trimming shortened V by 3 bases and J by 4 bases, and 18 bases separated the two germline ends. The CDR3 protein is CASSPSVINFGYGYTF. The CDR3 DNA sequence: TGTGCCAGCTCACCCTCCGTCATTAACTTTGGCTATGGCTACACCTTC.

J is TRBJ2-2 and V is TRBV9, with 11 nucleotides matching TRBD2. CDR1 SGDLS and CDR2 YYNGEE come from the germline V gene. The CDR3 covers 17 residues. V trimming: 4 bases; J trimming: 0 bases; junction bases outside the gene matches: 5. CDR3 DNA sequence: TGTGCCAGCAGCTTCGCTAGCGGGAGGACGAACACCGGGGAGCTGTTTTTT. Protein: CASSFASGRTNTGELFF.

The gene calls are TRBV28 and TRBJ1-4, with D possibly TRBD1 on 5 matching bases. Trimming took 8 bases from V and 1 from J, leaving 14 bases between them. CDR1 and CDR2 (germline): MDHEN, SYDVKM. This CDR3 contains 15 residues. This CDR3 is CASVGGEKTNEKLFF. The CDR3 region has the DNA TGTGCCAGCGTGGGAGGGGAGAAAACTAATGAAAAACTGTTTTTT.

The chain joins TRBV11-2 to TRBJ1-1; maybe TRBD1 (5 bases). The CDR3 loop spans 14 amino acids. Germline CDR1 reads SGHAT; CDR2 reads FQNNGV. The V gene lost 6 bases and the J gene lost 6 bases, with 17 bases spanning the gap. The DNA for the CDR3 is TGTGCCAGCAGGTATACCGAAGAAGGGGCTGAAGCTTTCTTT. It codes for CASRYTEEGAEAFF.

The chain has TRBV11-3 and TRBJ2-1, with TRBD2 matching 12 bases. V trimming: 5 bases; J trimming: 7 bases; junction bases outside the gene matches: 9. The CDR3 loop spans 16 amino acids. Germline assignment: CDR1 SGHNT and CDR2 YENEEA. The CDR3 region has the DNA TGTGCCAGCAGCCCTAGCGGGAGGGCCCCCAGGAATGAGCAGTTCTTC. Translating it yields CASSPSGRAPRNEQFF.

V gene TRBV29-1 combines with J gene TRBJ1-1; D is unresolved. V was shortened by 2 bases and J by 4 bases, with 8 bases between the two germline ends. Germline V gene lookup returns CDR1 SQVTM and CDR2 ANQGSEA. This CDR3 is built from 12 residues. The DNA of the CDR3 is TGCAGCGTTGAACTACCGTTCACTGAAGCTTTCTTT. It translates to CSVELPFTEAFF.

The V and J genes are TRBV19 and TRBJ1-1, with 8 bases fitting TRBD1. This CDR3 is 14 amino acids long. The junction had 3 bases not matched to a gene; V was cut back by 6 bases and J by 0 bases. Germline-derived CDR1 and CDR2 are LNHDA and SQIVND (reference sequence). CDR3 loop: CASSKQGVNTEAFF. The CDR3, as DNA: TGTGCCAGTAGCAAACAGGGGGTGAACACTGAAGCTTTCTTT.

This clone was found once. CDR3 in DNA: TGTGCCAGCAGTTATGATGCGGCCTCCTACAATGAGCAGTTCTTC. Amino acids: CASSYDAASYNEQFF. The rearrangement joins TRBV27 to TRBJ2-1; D gene ambiguous. This CDR3 has 15 residues. CDR1 is MNHEY, CDR2 SMNVEV, per germline (reference sequence). The germline V and J ends were trimmed by 4 bases and 0 bases, with 10 bases remaining between them.

This clone was detected only a few times. The rearrangement links TRBV7-9 to TRBJ2-7; 8 nucleotides match TRBD2. J lost 1 base, V lost 5 bases, and 13 bases had no gene match. Germline CDR1 is SEHNR and CDR2 is FQNEAQ (reference sequence). The CDR3 length is 17 residues. DNA for the CDR3: TGTGCCAGCAGCACAAACCCGCCGGGACTAGTATCCTACGAGCAGTACTTC. Amino acid sequence: CASSTNPPGLVSYEQYF.

This rearrangement joins TRBV9 to TRBJ2-3; D ambiguous. This CDR3 is built from 15 residues. In germline, CDR1 is SGDLS, CDR2 YYNGEE. The V end lost 0 bases, the J end lost 3 bases, and 11 bases lay between the germline ends. CDR3 bases: TGTGCCAGCAGCGTAGCTACGAAGAGTACAGATACGCAGTATTTT. It codes for CASSVATKSTDTQYF.

V is TRBV5-1 and J is TRBJ1-2, with 11 bases matching TRBD1. Germline CDR1 and CDR2: SGHRS and YFSETQ. Trimming cost V 2 bases and J 6 bases; bases outside gene matches: 9. The CDR3 totals 16 residues. The CDR3 bases are TGCGCCAGCAGCTTTGAGGACAGGGGGCTCGTAGATGGCTACACCTTC. It specifies CASSFEDRGLVDGYTF.

The genes are TRBV27 and TRBJ2-7; D may be TRBD2 (5 bases). Between the trimmed V and J ends, which lost 4 bases and 3 bases, there was a span of 16 bases. The CDR3 contains 15 residues. Germline lookup yields CDR1 MNHEY and CDR2 SMNVEV (reference sequence). CDR3 bases: TGTGCCAGCAGTTCGGAAACGGGATCCTTCTACGAGCAGTACTTC. It is translated as CASSSETGSFYEQYF.

The V call is TRBV19, the J call TRBJ1-5, with 11 bases that match TRBD1. The V and J ends lost 5 bases and 2 bases, in that order; junction bases with no gene match: 5. The CDR3 spans 16 residues. Looked up from germline, CDR1 is LNHDA and CDR2 is SQIVND (reference sequence). As DNA, the CDR3 is TGTGCCAGTAGTGGGACAGGGGGTAAGGGCAATCAGCCCCAGCATTTT. Its protein is CASSGTGGKGNQPQHF.

This clone was counted only a few times. The chain links TRBV5-4 to TRBJ1-1, with a weak D call TRBD1 (5 bases). The CDR3 loop spans 14 amino acids. Germline values: CDR1 SGHNT, CDR2 YYREEE (reference sequence). Trimming pared 4 bases from V and 3 bases from J, leaving 13 bases between. CDR3 sequence: CASSPALGDTEAFF. In nucleotides, the CDR3 is TGTGCCAGCAGCCCGGCGTTAGGGGACACTGAAGCTTTCTTT. Full variable domain (missing parts from reference TRBV5-4 and TRBJ1-1): ETGVTQSPTHLIKTRGQQVTLRCSSQSGHNTVSWYQQALGQGPQFIFQYYREEENGRGNFPPRFSGLQFPNYSSELNVNALELDDSALYLCASSPALGDTEAFFGQGTRLTVV.

This chain connects TRBV19 to TRBJ2-1, with TRBD2 identical over 12 bases. The germline gives CDR1 LNHDA, CDR2 SQIVND (reference sequence). Germline trimming cut 0 bases from V and 13 bases from J; bases unmatched to any gene: 10. This CDR3 is 16 amino acids long. The CDR3 coding sequence is TGTGCCAGTAGTATAGACCCTAGCGGGAGGGCCGGAGGACAGTTCTTC. Translation: CASSIDPSGRAGGQFF.

The rearrangement uses TRBV7-3 and TRBJ1-6; D may be TRBD1 (5 bases). Deletions cut 1 base from V and 7 bases from J, with 11 bases between. The CDR3 extends over 15 amino acids. Germline CDR1 and CDR2: SGHTA and FQGTGA. As DNA, the CDR3 is TGTGCCAGCAGCTTAAATGGACAAGGCAATTCACCCCTCCACTTT. This gives the protein CASSLNGQGNSPLHF.

The chain links TRBV5-1 to TRBJ1-1, with TRBD1 matching over 9 bases. This CDR3 is 16 amino acids long. Germline-derived CDR1 and CDR2 are SGHRS and YFSETQ. J gave up 1 base and V 1 base, and 5 bases lay outside the gene matches. CDR3 in DNA: TGCGCCAGCAGCTTGTCGCGGGACAGGGCGAACACTGAAGCTTTCTTT. Its translation is CASSLSRDRANTEAFF.